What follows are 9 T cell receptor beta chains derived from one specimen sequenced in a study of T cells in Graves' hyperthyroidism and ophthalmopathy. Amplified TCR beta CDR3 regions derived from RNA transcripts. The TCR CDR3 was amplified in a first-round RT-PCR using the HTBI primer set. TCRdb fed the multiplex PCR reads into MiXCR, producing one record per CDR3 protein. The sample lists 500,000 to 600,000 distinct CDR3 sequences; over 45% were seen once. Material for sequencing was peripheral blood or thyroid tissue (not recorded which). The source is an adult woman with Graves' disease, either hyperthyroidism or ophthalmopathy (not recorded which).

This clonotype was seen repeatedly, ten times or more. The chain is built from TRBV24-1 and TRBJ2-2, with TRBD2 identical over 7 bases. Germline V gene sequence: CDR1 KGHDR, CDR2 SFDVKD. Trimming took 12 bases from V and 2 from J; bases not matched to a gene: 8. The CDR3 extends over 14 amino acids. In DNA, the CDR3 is TGTGCCGTCCGGGGAGGGCGAAACACCGGGGAGCTGTTTTTT. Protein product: CAVRGGRNTGELFF.

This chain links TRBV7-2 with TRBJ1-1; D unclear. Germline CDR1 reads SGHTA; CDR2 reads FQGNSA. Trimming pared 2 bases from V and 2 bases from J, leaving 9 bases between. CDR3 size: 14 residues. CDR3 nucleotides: TGTGCCAGCAGCTTAAGGCCTCCTAACACTGAAGCTTTCTTT. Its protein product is CASSLRPPNTEAFF.

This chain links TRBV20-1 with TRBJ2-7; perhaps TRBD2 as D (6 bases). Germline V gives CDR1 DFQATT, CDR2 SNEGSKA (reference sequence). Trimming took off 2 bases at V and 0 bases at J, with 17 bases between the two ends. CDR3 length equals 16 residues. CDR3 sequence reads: CSARTIRAGSSYEQYF. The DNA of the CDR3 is TGCAGTGCTAGAACAATTCGGGCGGGGAGCTCCTACGAGCAGTACTTC.

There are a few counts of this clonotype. The CDR3 sequence: CASSESGRPEAFF. The DNA for the CDR3 is TGCGCCAGCAGTGAGTCAGGACGTCCAGAAGCTTTCTTT. The V and J genes are TRBV10-1 and TRBJ1-1; D is undetermined. Germline CDR1 reads WNHNN; CDR2 reads SYGVQD (reference sequence). The germline V and J ends were trimmed by 0 bases and 8 bases, with 10 bases remaining between them. This CDR3 has 13 amino acids.

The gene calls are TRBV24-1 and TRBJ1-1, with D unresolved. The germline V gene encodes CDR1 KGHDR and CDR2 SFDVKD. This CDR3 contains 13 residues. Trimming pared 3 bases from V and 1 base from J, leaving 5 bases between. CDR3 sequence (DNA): TGTGCCACCAGTGATGGGGAGAACACTGAAGCTTTCTTT. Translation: CATSDGENTEAFF.

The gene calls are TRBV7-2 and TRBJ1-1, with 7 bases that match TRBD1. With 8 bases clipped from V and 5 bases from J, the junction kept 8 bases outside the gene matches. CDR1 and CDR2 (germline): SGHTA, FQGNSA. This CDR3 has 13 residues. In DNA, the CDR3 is TGTGCCAGCCTCCAGACAGGGTTGACTGAAGCTTTCTTT. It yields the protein CASLQTGLTEAFF.

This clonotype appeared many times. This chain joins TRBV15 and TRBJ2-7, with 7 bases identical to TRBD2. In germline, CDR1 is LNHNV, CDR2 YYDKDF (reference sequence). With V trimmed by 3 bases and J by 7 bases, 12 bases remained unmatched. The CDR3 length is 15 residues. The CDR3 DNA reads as TGTGCCACCAGCAGCCCCCTGGGGGTCGGGAGGGAGCAGTACTTC. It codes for CATSSPLGVGREQYF.

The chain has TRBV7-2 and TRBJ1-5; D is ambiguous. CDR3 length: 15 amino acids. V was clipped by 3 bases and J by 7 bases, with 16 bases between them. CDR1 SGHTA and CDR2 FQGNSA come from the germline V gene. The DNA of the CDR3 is TGTGCCAGCAGCTTTCCGTCGACGGGAGCCCAGCCCCAGCATTTT. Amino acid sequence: CASSFPSTGAQPQHF.

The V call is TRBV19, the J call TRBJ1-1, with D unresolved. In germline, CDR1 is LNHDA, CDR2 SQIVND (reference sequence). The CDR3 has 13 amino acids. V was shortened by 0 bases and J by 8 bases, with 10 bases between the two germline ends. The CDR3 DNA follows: TGTGCCAGTAGTATAGACCGTGACGGGGAAGCTTTCTTT. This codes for CASSIDRDGEAFF.